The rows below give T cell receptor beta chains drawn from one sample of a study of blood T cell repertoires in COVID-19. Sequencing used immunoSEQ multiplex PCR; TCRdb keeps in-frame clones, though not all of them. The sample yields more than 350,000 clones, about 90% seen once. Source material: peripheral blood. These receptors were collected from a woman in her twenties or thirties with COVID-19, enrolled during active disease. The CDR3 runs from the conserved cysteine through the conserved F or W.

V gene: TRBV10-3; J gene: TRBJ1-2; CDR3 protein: CAISEEDSLPNYGYTF
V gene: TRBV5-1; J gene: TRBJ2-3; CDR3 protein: CASSLQNRADTQYF
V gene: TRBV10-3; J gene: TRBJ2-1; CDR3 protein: CAIRPGLAGREQFF
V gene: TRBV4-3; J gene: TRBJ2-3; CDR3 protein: CASSLTGDGTDTQYF
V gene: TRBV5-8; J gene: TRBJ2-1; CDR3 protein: CASTTEVGGGGNEQFF
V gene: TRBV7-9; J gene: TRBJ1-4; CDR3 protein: CASSPGQGEKLFF
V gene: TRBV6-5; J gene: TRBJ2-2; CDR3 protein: CASRAVIGAGELFF
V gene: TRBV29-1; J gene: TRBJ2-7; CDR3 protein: CSVITGYEQYF
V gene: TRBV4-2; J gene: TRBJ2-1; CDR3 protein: CASSQDWALEQFF
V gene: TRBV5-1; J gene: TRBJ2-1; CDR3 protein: CASSLVGLVVFF
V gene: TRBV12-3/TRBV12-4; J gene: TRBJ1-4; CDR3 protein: CASSGTGSEKLFF
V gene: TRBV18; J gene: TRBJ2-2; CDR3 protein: CASSPRLAGVGELFF
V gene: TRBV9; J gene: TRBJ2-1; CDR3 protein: CASSVDPRNEQFF
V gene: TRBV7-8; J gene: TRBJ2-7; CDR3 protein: CASSLGTAYEQYF
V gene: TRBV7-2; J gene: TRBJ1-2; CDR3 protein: CASSPAMGANYGYTF
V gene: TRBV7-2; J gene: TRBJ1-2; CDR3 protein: CASSYRVNYGYTF
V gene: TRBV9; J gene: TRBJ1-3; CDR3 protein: CASSVEGDSGNTIYF
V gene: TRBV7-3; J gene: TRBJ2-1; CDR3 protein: CASSSLGTGLEQFF
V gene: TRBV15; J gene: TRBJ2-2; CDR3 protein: CATSAGQGDTGELFF
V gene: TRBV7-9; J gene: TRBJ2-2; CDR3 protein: CASSVSGTAGELFF
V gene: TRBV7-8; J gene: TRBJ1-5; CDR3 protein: CASSFGRQPQHF
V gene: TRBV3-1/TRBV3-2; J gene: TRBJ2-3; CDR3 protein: CASSSQDTQYF
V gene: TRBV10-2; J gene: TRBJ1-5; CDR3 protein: CASSEYSRGGQHF
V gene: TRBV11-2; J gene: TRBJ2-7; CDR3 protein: CASSLVNREFEQYF
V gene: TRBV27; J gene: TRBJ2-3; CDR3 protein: CASSLLAGGATDTQYF
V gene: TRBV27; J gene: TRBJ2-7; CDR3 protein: CASSLRPGLAYEQYF
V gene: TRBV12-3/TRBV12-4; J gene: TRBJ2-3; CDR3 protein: CASSRVGTDTQYF
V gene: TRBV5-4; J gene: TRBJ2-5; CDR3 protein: CASSAKREGAETQYF
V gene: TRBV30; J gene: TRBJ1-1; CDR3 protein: CAWRVGRPNTEAFF
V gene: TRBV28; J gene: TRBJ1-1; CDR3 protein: CASSFPTGKRTTEAFF
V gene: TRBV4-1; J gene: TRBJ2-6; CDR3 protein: CASSQDYRAGGANVLTF
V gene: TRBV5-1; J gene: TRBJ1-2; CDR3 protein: CASSLVVFSANYGYTF
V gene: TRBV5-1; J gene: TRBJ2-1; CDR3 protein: CASSRTSRVYNEQFF
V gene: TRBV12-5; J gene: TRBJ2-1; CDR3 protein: CASGLARDGRPPLDEQFF
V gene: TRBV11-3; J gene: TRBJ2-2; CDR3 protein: CASSFGGNTGELFF
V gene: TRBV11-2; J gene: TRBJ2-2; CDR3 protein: CASSLGGGPTGELFF
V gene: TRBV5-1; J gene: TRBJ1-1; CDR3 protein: CASLAVMGGTEAFF
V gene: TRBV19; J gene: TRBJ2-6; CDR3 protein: CASTTDRTSAANVLTF
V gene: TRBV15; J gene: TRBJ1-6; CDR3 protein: CATSRVGRGRDSPLHF
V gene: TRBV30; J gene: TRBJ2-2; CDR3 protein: CAWSNGLAGWGAGELFF
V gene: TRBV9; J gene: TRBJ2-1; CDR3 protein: CASSAEATLSEQFF
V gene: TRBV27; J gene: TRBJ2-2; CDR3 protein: CASSFRTGLFGELFF
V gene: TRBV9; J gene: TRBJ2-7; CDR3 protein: CASSVGPFTYEQYF
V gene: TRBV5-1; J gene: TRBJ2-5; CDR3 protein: CASSPGQGMETQYF
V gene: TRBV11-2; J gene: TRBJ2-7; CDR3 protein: CASTKGRDRAFYEQYF
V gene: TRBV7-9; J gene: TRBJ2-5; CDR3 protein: CASSYRETQYF
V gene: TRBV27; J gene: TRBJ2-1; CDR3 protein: CASSRAGFELNNEQFF
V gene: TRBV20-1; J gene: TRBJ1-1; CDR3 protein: CSASWVTAFF
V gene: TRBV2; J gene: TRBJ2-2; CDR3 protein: CASSSPGQVGPGELFF
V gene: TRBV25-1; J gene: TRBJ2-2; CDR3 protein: CASSTAGAGTGELFF
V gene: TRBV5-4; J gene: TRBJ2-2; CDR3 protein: CASSPLGQPNTGELFF
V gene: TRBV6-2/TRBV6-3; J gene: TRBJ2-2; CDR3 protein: CASSYSKTSGRGTGELFF
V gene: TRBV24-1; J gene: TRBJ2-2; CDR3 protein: CATSDPDSNTGELFF
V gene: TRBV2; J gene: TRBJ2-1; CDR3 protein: CASSEGGGYNEQFF
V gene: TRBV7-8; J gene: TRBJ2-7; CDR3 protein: CASSARFYEQYF